What follows describes a single TCR beta chain. The data are from a study of beta chain features in type 1 diabetes. CDR3 length equals 14 residues. V was pared by 5 bases and J by 8 bases, with 9 bases of the junction left unmatched. From germline, CDR1 is MNHEY and CDR2 SVGAGI. The sequenced template was cDNA made from the entire isolated RNA. The data were produced by immunoSEQ multiplex PCR, yet TCRdb's version contains in-frame clones alone and is incomplete. Of a few hundred thousand clones in the sample, approximately 11% are singletons; the top ten hold roughly 0.014%. The sequence was collected from a woman aged 30 to 39 in good health. Sequencing was done on a sample of naive CD4+ T cells from blood. The chain links TRBV6-5 to TRBJ2-1; 7 bases line up with TRBD2. The CDR3 is CASSRTRVIDEQFF. Here the CDR3 DNA reads TGTGCCAGCAGTCGGACTAGAGTAATCGATGAGCAGTTCTTC.